Reported below is one T cell receptor (beta chain). The length of the CDR3 is 16 residues. Looked up from germline, CDR1 is MNHEY and CDR2 is SVGAGI. Trimming took off 2 bases at V and 6 bases at J, with 17 bases between the two ends. This sample is part of a study of blood T cell repertoires in COVID-19. Some clones are missing from TCRdb's copy, which holds only in-frame ones; the method was immunoSEQ multiplex PCR. The table shows over 250,000 clones, with more than 80% occurring only once. The chain is built from TRBV6-5 and TRBJ2-4, with a weak D call TRBD1 (5 bases). This clonotype was sampled from a woman aged 25-40 years who had recovered from COVID-19. The sample consisted of PBMCs or T cells enriched from blood (not recorded which). CDR3 sequence (DNA): TGTGCCAGCAGTTACACGACCCCCCAGCAGGGAAACATTCAGTACTTC. This translates into CASSYTTPQQGNIQYF.